The sequence of this T cell receptor beta chain was determined in a study of cytomegalovirus exposure and HLA in healthy donors. This CDR3 is built from 15 residues. Germline assignment: CDR1 WSHSY and CDR2 SAAADI. Deletions cut 2 bases from V and 1 base from J, with 9 bases between. As for this clone: Its antigen is undetermined.

Study outcomes and limitations: Altogether, 164 TCR beta chains were recorded as cytomegalovirus-associated. For most TCR sequences rarity was the rule, although some public TCRs occurred in many donors. Three chains linked to CMV were shown in vitro to be specific for CMV antigens.

Healthy bone marrow donors formed the donor group. The PCR contained 60 Vbeta and 13 Jbeta primers. Profiled with immunoSEQ multiplex PCR; TCRdb holds only in-frame clones, not every one. The sample has approximately 59,000 clones, 65% to 80% seen once. Sample: PBMCs. The receptor was derived from a man aged 35-49 years in good health and CMV-seropositive. This chain connects TRBV10-2 to TRBJ2-1; tentatively, D is TRBD2 (6 bases). CDR3 sequence: CASSEGRWSYNEQFF. CDR3 in DNA: TGCGCCAGCAGTGAGGGGAGGTGGTCCTACAATGAGCAGTTCTTC.